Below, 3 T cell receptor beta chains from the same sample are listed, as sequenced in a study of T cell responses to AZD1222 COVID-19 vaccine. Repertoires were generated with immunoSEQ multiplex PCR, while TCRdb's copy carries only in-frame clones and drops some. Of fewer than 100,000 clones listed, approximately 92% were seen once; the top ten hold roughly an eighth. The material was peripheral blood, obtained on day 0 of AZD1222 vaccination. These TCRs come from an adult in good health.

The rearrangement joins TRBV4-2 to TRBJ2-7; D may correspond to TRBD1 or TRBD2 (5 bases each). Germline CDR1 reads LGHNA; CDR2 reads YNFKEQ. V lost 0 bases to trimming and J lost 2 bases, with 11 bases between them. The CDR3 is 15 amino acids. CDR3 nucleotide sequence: TGTGCCAGCAGCCAAGACTCAGGGACGACCTACGAGCAGTACTTC. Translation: CASSQDSGTTYEQYF.

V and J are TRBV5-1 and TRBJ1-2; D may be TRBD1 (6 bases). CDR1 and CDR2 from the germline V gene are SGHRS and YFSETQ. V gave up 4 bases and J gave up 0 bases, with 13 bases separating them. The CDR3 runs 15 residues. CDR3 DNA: TGCGCCAGCAGCCCTAACACAGGGACTAACTATGGCTACACCTTC. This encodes CASSPNTGTNYGYTF.

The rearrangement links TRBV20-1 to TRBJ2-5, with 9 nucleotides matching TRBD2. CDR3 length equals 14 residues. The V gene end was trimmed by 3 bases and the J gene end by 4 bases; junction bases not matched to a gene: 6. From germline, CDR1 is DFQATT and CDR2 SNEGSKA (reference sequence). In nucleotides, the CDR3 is TGCAGTGCTAGTAGGCGGGGGGGCCGAGAGACCCAGTACTTC. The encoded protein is CSASRRGGRETQYF.